A selection of T cell receptor beta chains follows, all from one sample in a study of regulatory T cells in long-lasting Graves disease. MiXCR, run by TCRdb on the multiplex PCR reads, gives a single entry per CDR3 protein. Seen here are some 400,000 distinct CDR3 sequences, more than 13% observed once, and the top ten hold over 15%. These same records also appear under a second study, on T cells in Graves' hyperthyroidism and ophthalmopathy.

The source was peripheral blood mononuclear cells (PBMCs), collected at new diagnosis, from a patient treated with antithyroid drugs. The receptor source for this set is a woman aged 30 to 39 with Graves disease. CDR3s include the opening cysteine and the closing phenylalanine or tryptophan. The D gene is left open where the match is weak. The listing skips clone size in some rows; elsewhere it reads once, few, many or a size class.

j_call clone_size d_call v_call cdr3_nt cdr3_aa
TRBJ2-2 once - TRBV27 TGTGCCAGCAGTTTATTGTCGGGCCTCGGGGAGCTGTTTTTT CASSLLSGLGELFF
TRBJ2-1 - - TRBV4-1 TGCGCCAGCAGCCAAGACCCAGTTCTGTGGCAGTTCTTC CASSQDPVLWQFF
TRBJ2-1 - TRBD1 TRBV6-2/TRBV6-3 TGTGCCAGCAGCTTTCGGGACAGAGCATACAATGAGCAGTTCTTC CASSFRDRAYNEQFF
TRBJ2-3 many TRBD2 TRBV29-1 TGCAGCGTCCCCCGGCTAGCGGGAGGGCTCACACTCCCAGATACGCAGTATTTT CSVPRLAGGLTLPDTQYF
TRBJ2-3 many - TRBV11-1 TGTGCCAGCAGCCTAATGGCGGATACGCAGTATTTT CASSLMADTQYF
TRBJ1-2 few - TRBV20-1 TGCAGTGCTCCGGACACCGTGAAGACCTATGGCTACACCTTC CSAPDTVKTYGYTF
TRBJ1-1 many - TRBV3-1 TGTGCCAGCAGCCGGACCGTTACTCCCGGGACTCAAAATGAAGCTTTCTTT CASSRTVTPGTQNEAFF
TRBJ2-2 many TRBD2 TRBV12-5 TGTGCTAGTGCCCGGGGAGGGGCGACCGGGGAGCTGTTTTTT CASARGGATGELFF
TRBJ2-7 many - TRBV11-2 TGTGCCAGCAGCTTAGTGGTGAACTTAGGACTCCCACGGGAGCAGTACTTC CASSLVVNLGLPREQYF
TRBJ2-4 - - TRBV15 TGTGCCACCAGCAGAACCAATGCGCCACAAAACATTCAGTACTTC CATSRTNAPQNIQYF
TRBJ2-1 - TRBD2 TRBV20-1 TGCAGTGCTAGACAGCGCGGGAGTATTAACAATGAGCAGTTCTTC CSARQRGSINNEQFF
TRBJ2-1 many TRBD2 TRBV7-2 TGTGCCAGCAGCCACGGACTAGCCTACAATGAGCAGTTCTTC CASSHGLAYNEQFF
TRBJ1-5 - - TRBV5-8 TGTGCCAGCAGCGGTGGTCCGGACAGTAGCAATCAGCCCCAGCATTTT CASSGGPDSSNQPQHF